A selection of T cell receptor beta chains follows, all from one sample in a study of blood T cell repertoires in COVID-19. Sequencing was performed with immunoSEQ multiplex PCR; in TCRdb, only in-frame clones are kept and a portion is missing. This sample has under 350,000 clones, with 85% to 90% found just once. Sequencing used peripheral blood. The receptor source for this set is a man aged 35 to 55 with acute or convalescent COVID-19. Each CDR3 is given with its conserved first and last residue. A D gene is named only where the DNA matches it firmly. The listing skips clone size in some rows; elsewhere it reads once, few, many or a size class.

TGCGCCAGCAGGGACAGTTTCAATCAGCCCCAGCATTTT,CASRDSFNQPQHF,TRBV10-2,.,.,TRBJ1-5
TGTGCCAGCAGCGTAGAAGCCCTCGCGTGGGAGGGACAAAACTATGGCTACACCTTC,CASSVEALAWEGQNYGYTF,TRBV9,.,.,TRBJ1-2
TGCGCCAGCAGCCAAACACCCCCGGGTTCCACTGAAGCTTTCTTT,CASSQTPPGSTEAFF,TRBV4-1,.,.,TRBJ1-1
TGCGCCAGCAGCTCGGACTGGATATCCACAGATACGCAGTATTTT,CASSSDWISTDTQYF,TRBV10-1,.,.,TRBJ2-3
TGTGCCAGCAGCTTAAACAGCTATAACACCGGGGAGCTGTTTTTT,CASSLNSYNTGELFF,TRBV11-2,.,.,TRBJ2-2
TGCGCCAGCAGCCTACAAGAGGAACAGCCCCAGCATTTT,CASSLQEEQPQHF,TRBV4-1,.,.,TRBJ1-5
TGTGCCAGTAGTTATACCGGGACAGGGGACACTGAAGCTTTCTTT,CASSYTGTGDTEAFF,TRBV18,TRBD1,once,TRBJ1-1
TGTGCCAGCAGCCAAACCGGGGAGCTGTTTTTT,CASSQTGELFF,TRBV11-2,.,.,TRBJ2-2
TGTGCCAGCAGCGCCTACACAGGGGGTGATGAGCAGTTCTTC,CASSAYTGGDEQFF,TRBV7-9,TRBD1,.,TRBJ2-1
TGCAGCGCCTGGGACAGTAACACCGGGGAGCTGTTTTTT,CSAWDSNTGELFF,TRBV29-1,TRBD1,.,TRBJ2-2
TGTGCCAGCTCACCAACCCCGACAGGGCTCGGCTACACCTTC,CASSPTPTGLGYTF,TRBV18,TRBD1,.,TRBJ1-2
TGTGCCAGCTCGCTCCAACTACAGGGGGCGGGAGGCTACACCTTC,CASSLQLQGAGGYTF,TRBV28,TRBD1,.,TRBJ1-2
TGTGCCAGCAGCCCAGGGACAGGGGGCGACTATGGCTACACCTTC,CASSPGTGGDYGYTF,TRBV7-9,TRBD1,few,TRBJ1-2
TGTGCTAGTGGTTCTACCCGACAGCCCTACGAGCAGTACTTC,CASGSTRQPYEQYF,TRBV12-5,.,once,TRBJ2-7
TGTGCCACCAGCAGAGATCCAGGGGGCAGTTCACCCCTCCACTTT,CATSRDPGGSSPLHF,TRBV15,TRBD1,.,TRBJ1-6
TGTGCCACCAGCAGAGCACTTTCCGGGACAGGCAATGGCTACACCTTC,CATSRALSGTGNGYTF,TRBV15,TRBD1,.,TRBJ1-2
TGTGCCAGCAGTAGGAGTGAGACTGGGGCCAACGTCCTGACTTTC,CASSRSETGANVLTF,TRBV6-5,.,.,TRBJ2-6
TGTGCCAGCAGCCAAGGAAGGGGCGCTTTCTTT,CASSQGRGAFF,TRBV3-1/TRBV3-2,.,.,TRBJ1-1
TGTGCCAGCAGCCCACAGGGGAGCACTGAAGCTTTCTTT,CASSPQGSTEAFF,TRBV7-3,TRBD1,.,TRBJ1-1
TGTGCCAGCAGCCACAGGGTCCTCTCCACAGATACGCAGTATTTT,CASSHRVLSTDTQYF,TRBV5-8,.,.,TRBJ2-3
TGTGCCAGCAGTTACGAGGTCTACACCGGGGAGCTGTTTTTT,CASSYEVYTGELFF,TRBV6-2/TRBV6-3,.,.,TRBJ2-2
TGCAGCGCCGCGGACAGGGCACCGTACGAGCAGTACTTC,CSAADRAPYEQYF,TRBV29-1,TRBD1,.,TRBJ2-7
TGTGCCAGTTCTCGGGTTCCCTACAATGAGCAGTTCTTC,CASSRVPYNEQFF,TRBV11-2,.,few,TRBJ2-1
TGTGCCGTACAGGGTGGGGGGAACACCGGGGAGCTGTTTTTT,CAVQGGGNTGELFF,TRBV10-3,.,.,TRBJ2-2
TGTGCCAGTAGTATGGATAACAGGTACAATCAGCCCCAGCATTTT,CASSMDNRYNQPQHF,TRBV19,.,.,TRBJ1-5
TGTGCCAGCAGCTTACCGGGACAGGACTACGAGCAGTACTTC,CASSLPGQDYEQYF,TRBV5-5,TRBD1,.,TRBJ2-7
TGTGCCAGCAGTGGAGGGACAGGGGACCTGAGGGGAGAAAAACTGTTTTTT,CASSGGTGDLRGEKLFF,TRBV2,TRBD1,.,TRBJ1-4
TGTGCCACCAGTAATAGCGGGGGTTCAGGGGATACGCAGTATTTT,CATSNSGGSGDTQYF,TRBV24-1,TRBD2,.,TRBJ2-3
TGTGCCAGCAGCCGACGGCCGGGACAGGGTCTCGTAAACACTGAAGCTTTCTTT,CASSRRPGQGLVNTEAFF,TRBV11-2,TRBD1,.,TRBJ1-1
TGTGCCAGCAGCCCGGACAGGTACGAGCAGTACTTC,CASSPDRYEQYF,TRBV11-1,TRBD1,.,TRBJ2-7
TGTGCCAGTAGCTCCAGGGATTGGCCTTTGAACACTGAAGCTTTCTTT,CASSSRDWPLNTEAFF,TRBV19,.,.,TRBJ1-1
TGCGCCAGCAGCTTGGACTGGGGACAGGTGAACACTGAAGCTTTCTTT,CASSLDWGQVNTEAFF,TRBV5-1,TRBD1,.,TRBJ1-1
TGTGCCAGCAGCTGGGGGACAGGGACGGATGAGCAGTTCTTC,CASSWGTGTDEQFF,TRBV5-8,TRBD1,.,TRBJ2-1
TGCGCCAGCAGCTTTGGGGAGTCGACCTACGAGCAGTACTTC,CASSFGESTYEQYF,TRBV5-1,.,.,TRBJ2-7
TGTGCCAGCAGTTTACATGAGATCTACGAGCAGTACTTC,CASSLHEIYEQYF,TRBV12-3/TRBV12-4,.,.,TRBJ2-7
TGTGCCAGCAGCCAGTATTCAGGTCCCTACGAGCAGTACTTC,CASSQYSGPYEQYF,TRBV14,.,.,TRBJ2-7
TGCAGCGTTGAGGGAGGGCTGAACACTGAAGCTTTCTTT,CSVEGGLNTEAFF,TRBV29-1,.,.,TRBJ1-1
TGTGCCTGGAGAGATACAGGGGAAAGAGCTTTCTTT,CAWRDTGERAFF,TRBV30,TRBD1,.,TRBJ1-1
TGTGCCAGCAGCCTACAGGGGGTGAAGGCAGATACGCAGTATTTT,CASSLQGVKADTQYF,TRBV14,TRBD1,.,TRBJ2-3
TGTGCCAGCGGGCTCCGGTCCTACAATGAGCAGTTCTTC,CASGLRSYNEQFF,TRBV3-1/TRBV3-2,.,.,TRBJ2-1
TGTGCCAGCACGGGACAGGGGGCGAGGTGGTATGGCTACACCTTC,CASTGQGARWYGYTF,TRBV2,TRBD1,.,TRBJ1-2
TGCGCCAGCAGCCAAGATGCAAGCGGGGGCGTTATGAACGAGCAGTACTTC,CASSQDASGGVMNEQYF,TRBV4-1,TRBD2,once,TRBJ2-7
TGTGCCAGCAGCCAAGAGGGCCCGAACTATGGCTACACCTTC,CASSQEGPNYGYTF,TRBV3-1/TRBV3-2,.,.,TRBJ1-2
TGTGCCAGCCGAGCAGCTAAAGACAGGGTTAGTCCTTACGAGCAGTACTTC,CASRAAKDRVSPYEQYF,TRBV2,TRBD1,.,TRBJ2-7
TGCGCCAGCAGCCCATTAAGCGGCACTGAAGCTTTCTTT,CASSPLSGTEAFF,TRBV4-1,.,.,TRBJ1-1